These T cell receptor beta chains were read from a single sample in a study of human T cells and chemical hapten exposure. TCRdb passed the RACE reads through MiXCR, listing each CDR3 protein once. The top ten clones hold 2.5% to 3.5% of a sample with about 95,000 distinct CDR3 sequences, more than 9.5% of them seen once. The sequencing used whole blood, collected in connection with sensitization to the hapten diphenylcyclopropenone (DPC). The source is a woman in her forties with alopecia areata. Some clones in this sample may be carry-over from other donors' samples. Each CDR3 is given with its conserved first and last residue. D genes are given only for firm matches. Where a row states a size, it is once, few, many or the class of an expanded clone; other rows omit it.

d_call: NA
v_call: TRBV6-4
j_call: TRBJ1-1
clone_size: NA
cdr3_nt: TGTGCCAGCAGTGTTGAGGAAGGCACTGAAGCTTTCTTT
cdr3_aa: CASSVEEGTEAFF

d_call: NA
v_call: TRBV10-2
j_call: TRBJ2-5
clone_size: NA
cdr3_nt: TGCGCCAGCAGTGAGTCACAGGGAACGGTTGAGACCCAGTACTTC
cdr3_aa: CASSESQGTVETQYF

d_call: NA
v_call: TRBV20-1
j_call: TRBJ2-5
clone_size: few
cdr3_nt: TGCAGTGCTAGCCGCTCCCAAGAGACCCAGTACTTC
cdr3_aa: CSASRSQETQYF

d_call: NA
v_call: TRBV4-2
j_call: TRBJ1-1
clone_size: few
cdr3_nt: TGTGCCAGCAGCCAAGATCTGGGAGTGAACACTGAAGCTTTCTTT
cdr3_aa: CASSQDLGVNTEAFF

d_call: NA
v_call: TRBV7-8
j_call: TRBJ1-5
clone_size: many
cdr3_nt: TGTGCCAGCAGCTTACTGGGGCCCAGGAGCAATCAGCCCCAGCATTTT
cdr3_aa: CASSLLGPRSNQPQHF

d_call: NA
v_call: TRBV5-4
j_call: TRBJ2-7
clone_size: few
cdr3_nt: TGTGCCAGCAGCCCGGACAGCCGGAGTTACGAGCAGTACTTC
cdr3_aa: CASSPDSRSYEQYF

d_call: NA
v_call: TRBV6-6
j_call: TRBJ2-1
clone_size: few
cdr3_nt: TGTGCCAGCAAGGGCCCTTCCTACAATGAGCAGTTCTTC
cdr3_aa: CASKGPSYNEQFF

d_call: NA
v_call: TRBV6-2/TRBV6-3
j_call: TRBJ1-1
clone_size: many
cdr3_nt: TGTGCCAGCAGCTTGGGCACTGAAGCTTTCTTT
cdr3_aa: CASSLGTEAFF

d_call: NA
v_call: TRBV20-1
j_call: TRBJ2-5
clone_size: few
cdr3_nt: TGCAGTGCTCTCGCCGGCGCGGAAGAGACCCAGTACTTC
cdr3_aa: CSALAGAEETQYF

d_call: NA
v_call: TRBV10-3
j_call: TRBJ2-5
clone_size: NA
cdr3_nt: TGTGCCACCCAGTGGGAAGAGACCCAGTACTTC
cdr3_aa: CATQWEETQYF

d_call: NA
v_call: TRBV20-1
j_call: TRBJ1-1
clone_size: few
cdr3_nt: TGCAGTGCCACAGGGCGGGGCACTGAAGCTTTCTTT
cdr3_aa: CSATGRGTEAFF

d_call: NA
v_call: TRBV2
j_call: TRBJ1-1
clone_size: few
cdr3_nt: TGTGCCAGCAGTGCCGGAACAGGGAACACTGAAGCTTTCTTT
cdr3_aa: CASSAGTGNTEAFF

d_call: NA
v_call: TRBV18
j_call: TRBJ1-2
clone_size: many
cdr3_nt: TGTGCCAGCTCACCACTCCACAGGGACGGGTATGGCTACACCTTC
cdr3_aa: CASSPLHRDGYGYTF

d_call: NA
v_call: TRBV20-1
j_call: TRBJ2-4
clone_size: few
cdr3_nt: TGCAGTGCTACTGCGGGACGGACCAAGAACATTCAGTACTTC
cdr3_aa: CSATAGRTKNIQYF

d_call: NA
v_call: TRBV10-3
j_call: TRBJ1-2
clone_size: NA
cdr3_nt: TGTGCCATCAATAGGCAGGGCCACTATGGCTACACCTTC
cdr3_aa: CAINRQGHYGYTF

d_call: TRBD1
v_call: TRBV7-2
j_call: TRBJ2-2
clone_size: NA
cdr3_nt: TGTGCCAGCAGCTTATGGCAGGGGGAGACCGGGGAGCTGTTTTTT
cdr3_aa: CASSLWQGETGELFF

d_call: NA
v_call: TRBV20-1
j_call: TRBJ2-1
clone_size: many
cdr3_nt: TGCAGTGCGGAAAGGGACTTCAATGAGCAGTTCTTC
cdr3_aa: CSAERDFNEQFF

d_call: NA
v_call: TRBV29-1
j_call: TRBJ1-2
clone_size: few
cdr3_nt: TGCAGCGCCGAGACAGGAGAGGGGGTTCACTTC
cdr3_aa: CSAETGEGVHF

d_call: NA
v_call: TRBV4-3
j_call: TRBJ2-1
clone_size: NA
cdr3_nt: TGCGCCAGCAGCCTGACCGGGCTTAGAGACTTCCCGATCTTC
cdr3_aa: CASSLTGLRDFPIF

d_call: NA
v_call: TRBV20-1
j_call: TRBJ2-2
clone_size: NA
cdr3_nt: TGCAGTGCTAGAGGGAGGACTACCGGGGAGCTGTTTTTT
cdr3_aa: CSARGRTTGELFF

d_call: NA
v_call: TRBV6-2/TRBV6-3
j_call: TRBJ2-1
clone_size: NA
cdr3_nt: TGTGCCAGCAGTTACCCGCCCAATGAGCAGTTCTTC
cdr3_aa: CASSYPPNEQFF

d_call: NA
v_call: TRBV29-1
j_call: TRBJ2-7
clone_size: many
cdr3_nt: TGCAGCGTTGAGGATAGGGCCTACGAGCAGTACTTC
cdr3_aa: CSVEDRAYEQYF

d_call: NA
v_call: TRBV6-6
j_call: TRBJ1-1
clone_size: many
cdr3_nt: TGTGCCAGCAGTTACTCAACAGTGAACACTGAAGCTTTCTTT
cdr3_aa: CASSYSTVNTEAFF

d_call: NA
v_call: TRBV29-1
j_call: TRBJ1-1
clone_size: NA
cdr3_nt: TGCAGCGTTGAGTCTGAGGGACGAGCTTTCTTT
cdr3_aa: CSVESEGRAFF

d_call: TRBD1
v_call: TRBV5-1
j_call: TRBJ2-7
clone_size: few
cdr3_nt: TGCGCCAGCAGCTTGGAGGGGCTGACAGGGGGCGGCTTATACGAGCAGTACTTC
cdr3_aa: CASSLEGLTGGGLYEQYF

d_call: NA
v_call: TRBV24-1
j_call: TRBJ1-5
clone_size: NA
cdr3_nt: TGTGCCACCCCGCAGGCAGGGTGCAATCAGCCCCAGCATTTT
cdr3_aa: CATPQAGCNQPQHF

d_call: TRBD2
v_call: TRBV11-2
j_call: TRBJ2-3
clone_size: NA
cdr3_nt: TGTGCCAGCAGCACTGGACTAGCGGGAGCAGTAACAGATACGCAGTATTTT
cdr3_aa: CASSTGLAGAVTDTQYF

d_call: TRBD2
v_call: TRBV29-1
j_call: TRBJ2-1
clone_size: NA
cdr3_nt: TGCAGCGTGACAAGCGGGGGGGCCTACAATGAGCAGTTCTTC
cdr3_aa: CSVTSGGAYNEQFF

d_call: NA
v_call: TRBV11-2
j_call: TRBJ2-7
clone_size: few
cdr3_nt: TGTGCCAGCAGCACGGGACTGGGAAGAATAGAGCAGTACTTC
cdr3_aa: CASSTGLGRIEQYF

d_call: TRBD2
v_call: TRBV19
j_call: TRBJ2-3
clone_size: few
cdr3_nt: TGTGCCAGTAGTCCGGAGCGGGGGTTCGGAGATACGCAGTATTTT
cdr3_aa: CASSPERGFGDTQYF

d_call: TRBD2
v_call: TRBV7-9
j_call: TRBJ2-7
clone_size: few
cdr3_nt: TGTGCCAGCAGCTTAGGGACTAGCGGGAAATACGAGCAGTACTTC
cdr3_aa: CASSLGTSGKYEQYF

d_call: TRBD2
v_call: TRBV20-1
j_call: TRBJ2-3
clone_size: NA
cdr3_nt: TGCAGTGCTAGAGATCGCCTAGCGGGTCCAAGCACAGATACGCAGTATTTT
cdr3_aa: CSARDRLAGPSTDTQYF

d_call: NA
v_call: TRBV4-3
j_call: TRBJ1-1
clone_size: few
cdr3_nt: TGCGCCAGCAGCCAACAGACTCGCGTGGGCACTGAAGCTTTCTTT
cdr3_aa: CASSQQTRVGTEAFF

d_call: NA
v_call: TRBV28
j_call: TRBJ2-7
clone_size: few
cdr3_nt: TGTGCCAGCAGTTCGAAAAGGACTTTAGCGAGGGAGCAGTACTTC
cdr3_aa: CASSSKRTLAREQYF

d_call: NA
v_call: TRBV11-2
j_call: TRBJ1-6
clone_size: few
cdr3_nt: TGTGCCAGCAGCTTACTGACCAATTCACCCCTCCACTTT
cdr3_aa: CASSLLTNSPLHF

d_call: NA
v_call: TRBV4-1
j_call: TRBJ1-4
clone_size: NA
cdr3_nt: TGCGCCAGCAGCCAAGTCCTTCCTGAAAAACTGTTTTTT
cdr3_aa: CASSQVLPEKLFF

d_call: NA
v_call: TRBV29-1
j_call: TRBJ1-1
clone_size: NA
cdr3_nt: TGCAGCGTCGCCGTGGGGGTTGTGAACACTGAAGCTTTCTTT
cdr3_aa: CSVAVGVVNTEAFF

d_call: TRBD1
v_call: TRBV6-2/TRBV6-3
j_call: TRBJ1-1
clone_size: many
cdr3_nt: TGTGCCAGCAGTCGAACCATGACAGGGATGTACACTGAAGCTTTCTTT
cdr3_aa: CASSRTMTGMYTEAFF

d_call: NA
v_call: TRBV4-2
j_call: TRBJ1-2
clone_size: NA
cdr3_nt: TGTGCCAGCAGCCAAGATGGGGGGTCCTATGGCTACACCTTC
cdr3_aa: CASSQDGGSYGYTF

d_call: TRBD2
v_call: TRBV28
j_call: TRBJ2-1
clone_size: NA
cdr3_nt: TGTGCCAGCAGTTTAATTAGCGGGATGTACAATGAGCAGTTCTTC
cdr3_aa: CASSLISGMYNEQFF

d_call: NA
v_call: TRBV7-2
j_call: TRBJ1-1
clone_size: NA
cdr3_nt: TGTGCCAGCAGCTTAGTCGTGGGGGGCGCGGACACTGAAGCTTTCTTT
cdr3_aa: CASSLVVGGADTEAFF

d_call: TRBD2
v_call: TRBV5-4
j_call: TRBJ2-3
clone_size: few
cdr3_nt: TGTGCCAGCAGCTTGGGGCTAGCGGGAGTGGAGAGTACGCAGTATTTT
cdr3_aa: CASSLGLAGVESTQYF

d_call: NA
v_call: TRBV18
j_call: TRBJ1-1
clone_size: NA
cdr3_nt: TGTGCCAGCTCCCCGACGAGGGCGCCTAAGGCCACTGAAGCTTTCTTT
cdr3_aa: CASSPTRAPKATEAFF

d_call: NA
v_call: TRBV18
j_call: TRBJ1-1
clone_size: many
cdr3_nt: TGTGCCAGCTCACCACCCGGGGGGAGGGGCACTGAAGCTTTCTTT
cdr3_aa: CASSPPGGRGTEAFF

d_call: NA
v_call: TRBV7-4
j_call: TRBJ2-7
clone_size: many
cdr3_nt: TGTGCCAGCAGCTTGATGACGGCCGTCGGGGACGAGCAGTACTTC
cdr3_aa: CASSLMTAVGDEQYF

d_call: NA
v_call: TRBV19
j_call: TRBJ1-5
clone_size: few
cdr3_nt: TGTGCCAGTAGTATAGGGATAAATCAGCCCCAGCATTTT
cdr3_aa: CASSIGINQPQHF

d_call: TRBD2
v_call: TRBV24-1
j_call: TRBJ2-1
clone_size: NA
cdr3_nt: TGTGCCACCAGTGATTACACTAGCGGGAGGGCTGGTGAGCAGTTCTTC
cdr3_aa: CATSDYTSGRAGEQFF

d_call: NA
v_call: TRBV20-1
j_call: TRBJ1-4
clone_size: many
cdr3_nt: TGCAGTGCTAGAGTGCCGGGAACAACTAATGAAAAACTGTTTTTT
cdr3_aa: CSARVPGTTNEKLFF

d_call: NA
v_call: TRBV6-6
j_call: TRBJ1-1
clone_size: few
cdr3_nt: TGTGCCAGCAGTTACTATAGAGGCACTGAAGCTTTCTTT
cdr3_aa: CASSYYRGTEAFF

d_call: NA
v_call: TRBV6-2/TRBV6-3
j_call: TRBJ1-1
clone_size: many
cdr3_nt: TGTGCCAGCAACACGGTGACTCTGAACACTGAAGCTTTCTTT
cdr3_aa: CASNTVTLNTEAFF

d_call: NA
v_call: TRBV28
j_call: TRBJ2-1
clone_size: NA
cdr3_nt: TGTGCCAGCAGTTTCGAGCGACAGACTTACAATGAGCAGTTCTTC
cdr3_aa: CASSFERQTYNEQFF

d_call: NA
v_call: TRBV4-3
j_call: TRBJ2-7
clone_size: few
cdr3_nt: TGCGCCAGCAGCCAAGATCCGGGGGTTCCGGTCTACGAGCAGTACTTC
cdr3_aa: CASSQDPGVPVYEQYF

d_call: NA
v_call: TRBV30
j_call: TRBJ1-1
clone_size: few
cdr3_nt: TGTGCCTGGAGTGTACCGGGTGAAGCTTTCTTT
cdr3_aa: CAWSVPGEAFF

d_call: NA
v_call: TRBV20-1
j_call: TRBJ1-4
clone_size: few
cdr3_nt: TGCAGTGCTAGTAATAATGAAAAACTGTTTTTT
cdr3_aa: CSASNNEKLFF